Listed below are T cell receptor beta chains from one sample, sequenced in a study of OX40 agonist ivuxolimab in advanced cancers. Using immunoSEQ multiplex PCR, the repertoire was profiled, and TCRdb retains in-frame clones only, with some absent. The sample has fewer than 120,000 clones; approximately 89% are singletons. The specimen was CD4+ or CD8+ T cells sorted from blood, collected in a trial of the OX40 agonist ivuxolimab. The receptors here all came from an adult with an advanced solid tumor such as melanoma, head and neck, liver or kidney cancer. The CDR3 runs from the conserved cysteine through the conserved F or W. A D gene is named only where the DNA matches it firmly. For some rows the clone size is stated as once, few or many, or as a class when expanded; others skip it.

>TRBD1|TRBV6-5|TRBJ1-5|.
TGTGCCAGCAGCCTCGGGACAGGGCTGCAGCCCCAGCATTTT
CASSLGTGLQPQHF
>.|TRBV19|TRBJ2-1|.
TGTGCCAGTAGTGAGACAAGAAGCTCCTACAATGAGCAGTTCTTC
CASSETRSSYNEQFF
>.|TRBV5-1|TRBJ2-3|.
TGCGCCAGCAGCTTAGAGGGGTTTGGCACAGATACGCAGTATTTT
CASSLEGFGTDTQYF
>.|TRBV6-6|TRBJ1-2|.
TGTGCCAGCAGTTTCCAGGGCGACTATGGCTACACCTTC
CASSFQGDYGYTF
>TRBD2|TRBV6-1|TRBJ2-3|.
TGTGCCAGCAGTGAACCGGTTTTTGGCGGGAGGGTAAGGGATACGCAGTATTTT
CASSEPVFGGRVRDTQYF
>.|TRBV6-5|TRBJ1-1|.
TGTGCCAGCTCCCCTGGGACTGAAGCTTTCTTT
CASSPGTEAFF
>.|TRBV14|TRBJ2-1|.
TGTGCCAGCAGCCCGCCATGGGGTCTAGGGGGGAATGAGCAGTTCTTC
CASSPPWGLGGNEQFF
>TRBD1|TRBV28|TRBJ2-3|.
TGTGCCAGCATCCCAGGGGGCCTCACAGATACGCAGTATTTT
CASIPGGLTDTQYF
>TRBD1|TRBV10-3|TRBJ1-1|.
TGTGCCATCAGTGGAGGGGGCAGCATGAACACTGAAGCTTTCTTT
CAISGGGSMNTEAFF
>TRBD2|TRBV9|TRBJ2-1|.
TGTGCCAGCAGCGTAACCGGACTAGCGGGGGCCGAGAGCTCCTACAATGAGCAGTTCTTC
CASSVTGLAGAESSYNEQFF
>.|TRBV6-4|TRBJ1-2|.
TGTGCCAGCAGTGATACAGGATACGATGGCTACACCTTC
CASSDTGYDGYTF
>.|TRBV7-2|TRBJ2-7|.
TGTGCCAGCACTTGGGCCCCCAGCGGCTCCTACGAGCAGTACTTC
CASTWAPSGSYEQYF
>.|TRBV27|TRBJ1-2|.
TGTGCCAGCAGTTCAGCCTACAGATTAGGCTACACCTTC
CASSSAYRLGYTF
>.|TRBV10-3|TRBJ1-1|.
TGTGCCATCAGTGAGTACAGGGCGAACACTGAAGCTTTCTTT
CAISEYRANTEAFF
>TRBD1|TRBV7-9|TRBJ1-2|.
TGTGCCAGCAGCTCCGGACAGGGATCTCATGGCTACACCTTC
CASSSGQGSHGYTF
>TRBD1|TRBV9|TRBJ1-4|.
TGTGCCAGCAGCCAGGGGGCGGCTAATGAAAAACTGTTTTTT
CASSQGAANEKLFF
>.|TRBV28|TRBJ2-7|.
TGTGCCAGCAGCCGGGGCGGGCAGTCCTACGAGCAGTACTTC
CASSRGGQSYEQYF
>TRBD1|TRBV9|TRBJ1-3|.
TGTGCCAGCAGCGTAGCTACGGGGGGACAGGGCGACGTAGACACCATATATTTT
CASSVATGGQGDVDTIYF
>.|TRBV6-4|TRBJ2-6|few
TGTGCCAGCAGTGACCCCCCCGGGGCCAACGTCCTGACTTTC
CASSDPPGANVLTF
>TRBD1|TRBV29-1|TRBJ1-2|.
TGCAGCGTTGAAGGGGGGACAGGGCGCGGGGTCCTCTCAGACTATGGCTACACCTTC
CSVEGGTGRGVLSDYGYTF
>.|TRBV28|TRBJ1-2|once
TGTGCCAGCAGGGGGGTCCCAAACTATGGCTACACCTTC
CASRGVPNYGYTF
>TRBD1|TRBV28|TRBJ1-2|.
TGTGCCAGCAGTCGTGGGACAGGGCTTAACTATGGCTACACCTTC
CASSRGTGLNYGYTF
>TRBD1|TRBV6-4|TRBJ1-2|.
TGTGCCAGTTCAGGGACAGGGAGGTCCGGCTACACCTTC
CASSGTGRSGYTF
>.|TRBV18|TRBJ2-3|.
TGTGCCAGCTCACCGCAACAGGGTACAGATACGCAGTATTTT
CASSPQQGTDTQYF
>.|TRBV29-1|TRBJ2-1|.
TGCAGCGTGTTACGGGACACCCTAGGGAATGAGCAGTTCTTC
CSVLRDTLGNEQFF
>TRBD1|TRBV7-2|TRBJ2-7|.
TGTGCCAGCAGCCCCTCTGCGGGGCAGGGGGCCAACGAGCAGTACTTC
CASSPSAGQGANEQYF
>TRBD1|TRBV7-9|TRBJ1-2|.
TGTGCCAGCAGCCTCCGGCAGGGGGCAGGTGGCTACACCTTC
CASSLRQGAGGYTF
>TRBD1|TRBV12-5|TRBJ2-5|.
TGTGCTAGTGGTCCGACAGGGGAAGAGACCCAGTACTTC
CASGPTGEETQYF
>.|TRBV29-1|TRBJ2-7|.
TGCAGCGTTGCCCGGGACACGGGCGAGCAGTACTTC
CSVARDTGEQYF
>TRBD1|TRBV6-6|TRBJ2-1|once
TGTGCCAGCAGTTGGGGGACAGGGAGGAATGAGCAGTTCTTC
CASSWGTGRNEQFF
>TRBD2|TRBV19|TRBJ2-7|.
TGTGCCAGTAGCCTCACAGGGTTCTCGAGCGGGAGGGCGGACGAGCAGTACTTC
CASSLTGFSSGRADEQYF